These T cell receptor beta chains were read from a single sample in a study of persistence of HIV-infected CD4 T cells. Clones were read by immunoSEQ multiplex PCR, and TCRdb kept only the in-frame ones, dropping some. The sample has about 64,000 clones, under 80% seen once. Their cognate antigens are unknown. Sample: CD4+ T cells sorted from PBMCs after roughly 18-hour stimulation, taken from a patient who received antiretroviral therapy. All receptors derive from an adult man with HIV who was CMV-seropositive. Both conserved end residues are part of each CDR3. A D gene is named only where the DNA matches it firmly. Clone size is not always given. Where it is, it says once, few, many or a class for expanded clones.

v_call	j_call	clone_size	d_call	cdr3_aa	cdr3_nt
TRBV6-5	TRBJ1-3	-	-	CASTRARINTIYF	TGTGCCAGCACCAGGGCCCGGATAAACACCATATATTTT
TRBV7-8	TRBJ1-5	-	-	CASRAMGDNQPQHF	TGTGCCAGCAGGGCGATGGGCGACAATCAGCCCCAGCATTTT
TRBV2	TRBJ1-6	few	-	CASSRTENSPLHF	TGTGCCAGCAGTCGGACAGAGAATTCACCCCTCCACTTT
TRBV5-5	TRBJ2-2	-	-	CASSLQGNTGELFF	TGTGCCAGCAGTCTACAGGGGAACACCGGGGAGCTGTTTTTT
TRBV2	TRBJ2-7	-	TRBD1	CASSHSGTGGRYEQYF	TGTGCCAGCAGTCATTCCGGGACAGGGGGCAGATACGAGCAGTACTTC
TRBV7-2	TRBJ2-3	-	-	CASSPFVSTDTQYF	TGTGCCAGCAGCCCGTTCGTCAGCACAGATACGCAGTATTTT
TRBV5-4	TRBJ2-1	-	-	CASSPPQGGVGNEQFF	TGTGCCAGCAGCCCGCCCCAAGGCGGGGTGGGGAATGAGCAGTTCTTC
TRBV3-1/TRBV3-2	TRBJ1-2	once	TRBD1	CASSPRTGSPLNGYTF	TGTGCCAGCAGCCCCCGGACAGGGTCTCCCTTAAATGGCTACACCTTC
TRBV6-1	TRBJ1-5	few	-	CASSERAQPQHF	TGTGCCAGCAGTGAACGGGCTCAGCCCCAGCATTTT
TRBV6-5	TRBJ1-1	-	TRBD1	CASSSGTGDPEAFF	TGTGCCAGCAGTTCCGGGACAGGGGACCCTGAAGCTTTCTTT
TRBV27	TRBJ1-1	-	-	CASSLRNPSRAFF	TGTGCCAGCAGTTTGAGGAACCCCTCGAGGGCTTTCTTT
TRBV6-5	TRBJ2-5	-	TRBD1	CASSPGGAGETQYF	TGTGCCAGCAGTCCAGGGGGCGCCGGGGAGACCCAGTACTTC
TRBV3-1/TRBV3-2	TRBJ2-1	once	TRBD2	CASSQDGGSYNEQFF	TGTGCCAGCAGCCAAGACGGGGGGTCCTACAATGAGCAGTTCTTC
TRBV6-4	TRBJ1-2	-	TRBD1	CASSPQGGNGYTF	TGTGCCAGCAGTCCTCAGGGGGGGAATGGCTACACCTTC
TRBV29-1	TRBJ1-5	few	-	CSVILGFDQPQHF	TGCAGCGTTATACTTGGGTTTGATCAGCCCCAGCATTTT
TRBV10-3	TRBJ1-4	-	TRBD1	CAISAGTGVNEKLFF	TGTGCCATCAGTGCCGGGACAGGGGTAAATGAAAAACTGTTTTTT
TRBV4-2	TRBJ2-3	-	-	CASSPQFSSTDTQYF	TGTGCCAGCAGCCCGCAGTTTTCTAGCACAGATACGCAGTATTTT
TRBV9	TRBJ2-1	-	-	CASSVKGFYNEQFF	TGTGCCAGCAGCGTGAAGGGGTTCTACAATGAGCAGTTCTTC
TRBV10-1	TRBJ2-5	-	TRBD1	CASSESIAGGTQYF	TGCGCCAGCAGTGAGTCGATCGCAGGGGGGACCCAGTACTTC
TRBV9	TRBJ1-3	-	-	CASSPRGTFNGNTIYF	TGTGCCAGCAGCCCTAGGGGGACATTCAATGGAAACACCATATATTTT
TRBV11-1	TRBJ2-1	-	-	CASSPGAGEQFF	TGTGCCAGCAGCCCTGGGGCCGGAGAACAGTTCTTC
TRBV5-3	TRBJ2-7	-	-	CARSLSLAGSSYEQYF	TGTGCCAGAAGCTTGTCATTGGCGGGGAGCTCCTACGAGCAGTACTTC
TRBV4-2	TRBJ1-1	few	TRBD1	CASSRDRGPNTEAFF	TGTGCCAGCAGCCGGGACAGGGGCCCGAACACTGAAGCTTTCTTT
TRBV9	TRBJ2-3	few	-	CASSVVLGYTDTQYF	TGTGCCAGCAGCGTAGTACTAGGTTACACAGATACGCAGTATTTT
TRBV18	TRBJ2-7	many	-	CASSLSGDSTYEQYF	TGTGCCAGCTCACTCTCGGGGGACAGCACCTACGAGCAGTACTTC
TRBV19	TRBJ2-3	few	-	CASSLDPNTQYF	TGTGCCAGTAGTCTCGACCCGAATACGCAGTATTTT
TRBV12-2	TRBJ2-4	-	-	CASRSLREGTKNIQYF	TGTGCAAGTCGCTCCTTAAGGGAGGGGACCAAAAACATTCAGTACTTC
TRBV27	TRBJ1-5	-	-	CASRRLYSNQPQHF	TGTGCCAGCAGAAGGTTATATAGCAATCAGCCCCAGCATTTT
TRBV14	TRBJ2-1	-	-	CASSLDTSYEQFF	TGTGCCAGCAGCCTTGACACGTCCTACGAGCAGTTCTTC
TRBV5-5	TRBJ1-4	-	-	CASSYVGQGNEKLFF	TGTGCCAGCAGCTATGTCGGGCAGGGGAATGAAAAACTGTTTTTT
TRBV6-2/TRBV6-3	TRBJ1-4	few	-	CASSYRGDNEKLFF	TGTGCCAGCAGTTACCGGGGCGATAATGAAAAACTGTTTTTT
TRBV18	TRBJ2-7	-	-	CASSPSVSAYEQYF	TGTGCCAGCTCACCAAGTGTCTCGGCCTACGAGCAGTACTTC
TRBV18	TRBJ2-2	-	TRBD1	CASSRRTGPGELFF	TGTGCCAGCTCGCGAAGGACAGGGCCCGGGGAGCTGTTTTTT
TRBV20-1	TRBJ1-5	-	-	CSASTGGWEQPQHF	TGCAGTGCTAGTACGGGGGGGTGGGAACAGCCCCAGCATTTT
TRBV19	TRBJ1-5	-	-	CASSADHYSNQPQHF	TGTGCCAGTTCGGCCGACCATTATAGCAATCAGCCCCAGCATTTT
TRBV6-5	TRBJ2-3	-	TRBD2	CASRSLAGGRDTQYF	TGTGCCAGCAGGTCCCTAGCGGGGGGCAGAGATACGCAGTATTTT
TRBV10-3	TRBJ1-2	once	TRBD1	CATTASDRERYGYTF	TGTGCCACCACGGCTTCGGACAGGGAGAGGTATGGCTACACCTTC
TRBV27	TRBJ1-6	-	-	CASSLLLGRNSPLHF	TGTGCCAGCAGTTTATTGTTAGGGAGGAATTCACCCCTCCACTTT
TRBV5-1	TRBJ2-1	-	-	CASSQRQDYNEQFF	TGCGCCAGCAGTCAGAGACAGGACTACAATGAGCAGTTCTTC
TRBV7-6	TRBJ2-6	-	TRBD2	CASSKPPGGSSGANVLTF	TGTGCCAGCAGCAAACCCCCGGGGGGGAGCTCTGGGGCCAACGTCCTGACTTTC
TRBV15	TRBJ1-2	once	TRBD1	CATSSPTTGNYGGGYTF	TGTGCCACCAGCAGCCCTACGACAGGGAATTACGGGGGAGGCTACACCTTC
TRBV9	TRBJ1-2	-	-	CASSPRTENYGYTF	TGTGCCAGCAGCCCCCGGACGGAGAACTATGGCTACACCTTC
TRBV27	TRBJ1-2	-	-	CASRMTTNNYGYTF	TGTGCCAGCAGAATGACTACCAATAACTATGGCTACACCTTC
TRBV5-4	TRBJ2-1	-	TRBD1	CASSHPGQAYNEQFF	TGTGCCAGCAGCCACCCGGGACAGGCTTACAATGAGCAGTTCTTC
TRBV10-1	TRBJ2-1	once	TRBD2	CASSSTTSGVSNEQFF	TGCGCCAGCAGCTCTACGACTAGCGGGGTTTCCAATGAGCAGTTCTTC
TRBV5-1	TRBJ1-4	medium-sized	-	CASRESENEKLFF	TGCGCCAGCAGAGAGTCAGAGAATGAAAAACTGTTTTTT
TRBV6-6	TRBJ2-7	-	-	CASSYVTYEQYF	TGTGCCAGCAGTTACGTGACCTACGAGCAGTACTTC
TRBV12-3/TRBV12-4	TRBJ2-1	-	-	CASSLEGGQQFF	TGTGCCAGCAGTTTAGAAGGAGGACAGCAGTTCTTC
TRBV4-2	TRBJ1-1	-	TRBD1	CASSQREQGGTEAFF	TGTGCCAGCAGCCAAAGGGAACAGGGGGGGACTGAAGCTTTCTTT
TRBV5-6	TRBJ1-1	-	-	CASSFKPLNEAFF	TGTGCCAGCAGCTTTAAACCTCTAAATGAAGCTTTCTTT
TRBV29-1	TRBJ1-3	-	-	CSALGGGGNTIYF	TGCAGCGCCCTTGGGGGTGGGGGAAACACCATATATTTT
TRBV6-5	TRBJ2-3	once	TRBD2	CASSFTSGGTRDTQYF	TGTGCCAGCAGTTTCACTAGCGGGGGGACCCGGGACACGCAGTATTTT
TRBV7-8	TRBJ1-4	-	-	CASSFAPTNEKLFF	TGTGCCAGCAGCTTCGCGCCAACTAATGAAAAACTGTTTTTT
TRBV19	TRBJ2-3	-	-	CASRTAGVADTQYF	TGTGCCAGTAGGACCGCAGGGGTTGCAGATACGCAGTATTTT